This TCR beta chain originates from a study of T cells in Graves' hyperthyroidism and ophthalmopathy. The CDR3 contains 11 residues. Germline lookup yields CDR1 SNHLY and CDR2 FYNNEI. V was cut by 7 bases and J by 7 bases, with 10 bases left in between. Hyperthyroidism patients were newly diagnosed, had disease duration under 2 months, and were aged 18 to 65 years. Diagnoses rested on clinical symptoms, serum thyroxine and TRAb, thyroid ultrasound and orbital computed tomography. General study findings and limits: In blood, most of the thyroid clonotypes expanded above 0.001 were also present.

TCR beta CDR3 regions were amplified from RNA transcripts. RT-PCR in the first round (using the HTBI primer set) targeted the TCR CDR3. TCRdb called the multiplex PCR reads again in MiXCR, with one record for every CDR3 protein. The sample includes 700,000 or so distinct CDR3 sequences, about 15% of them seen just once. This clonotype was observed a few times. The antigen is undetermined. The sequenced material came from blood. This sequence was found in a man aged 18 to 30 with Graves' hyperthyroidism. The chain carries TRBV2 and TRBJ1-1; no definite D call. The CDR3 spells CASTPQVEAFF. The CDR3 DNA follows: TGTGCCAGCACCCCCCAAGTTGAAGCTTTCTTT.